The 19 T cell receptor beta chains below come from one sample, sequenced in a study of OX40 agonist ivuxolimab in advanced cancers. This table comes from immunoSEQ multiplex PCR, and its TCRdb copy is limited to in-frame clones, with some not included. The table records approximately 44,000 clones, about nine tenths of them present only once. Specimen: CD4+ or CD8+ T cells sorted from blood, collected in a trial of the OX40 agonist ivuxolimab. The receptors were gathered from an adult with an advanced solid tumor such as melanoma, head and neck, liver or kidney cancer.

The chain uses TRBV7-9 and TRBJ1-4; the D gene is possibly TRBD1 (5 bases). The ends were cut back, 5 bases at V and 2 bases at J, with 9 bases in the middle. Germline V gives CDR1 SEHNR, CDR2 FQNEAQ (reference sequence). The CDR3 spans 14 residues. The CDR3 DNA reads TGTGCCAGCAGCCCGACAGACACTAATGAAAAACTGTTTTTT. It translates to CASSPTDTNEKLFF.

The rearrangement uses TRBV9 and TRBJ2-1; D is unresolved. V shed 0 bases and J shed 1 base, with 11 bases lying between them. The CDR3 contains 16 residues. CDR1 and CDR2 from the germline V gene are SGDLS and YYNGEE. The CDR3 DNA reads as TGTGCCAGCAGCGTAGCCCGCGGAGTTTCCTACAATGAGCAGTTCTTC. Encoded protein: CASSVARGVSYNEQFF.

The CDR3 region is CASSLAGLAEGPWETQYF. The CDR3 DNA reads as TGTGCCAGCAGCTTAGCTGGACTAGCGGAGGGCCCGTGGGAGACCCAGTACTTC. V and J are TRBV7-8 and TRBJ2-5, with TRBD2 matching over 10 bases. The CDR3 length is 18 residues. Germline CDR1 is SGHVS and CDR2 is FQNEAQ. The V gene end was trimmed by 0 bases and the J gene end by 5 bases; junction bases not matched to a gene: 12.

This rearrangement joins TRBV28 to TRBJ1-5; TRBD1 is a possible D gene (6 bases). This CDR3 has 14 residues. Germline V gives CDR1 MDHEN, CDR2 SYDVKM. V lost 7 bases to trimming and J lost 2 bases, with 12 bases between them. CDR3 amino acids: CASTPRTGNQPQHF. In nucleotides, the CDR3 is TGTGCCAGCACTCCGCGGACAGGCAATCAGCCCCAGCATTTT.

The chain links TRBV30 to TRBJ2-1; no clear D gene. Germline lookup yields CDR1 GTSNPN and CDR2 SVGIG (reference sequence). Trimming pared 0 bases from V and 9 bases from J, leaving 9 bases between. This CDR3 spans 12 amino acids. The CDR3 DNA is TGTGCCTGGAGTGTAAAGAGCAGTGAGCAGTTCTTC. It encodes CAWSVKSSEQFF.

The J gene is TRBJ2-4, the V gene TRBV6-5; unclear D gene. Germline V lookup: CDR1 MNHEY, CDR2 SVGAGI. CDR3 size: 13 residues. Trimming took off 0 bases at V and 9 bases at J, with 9 bases between the two ends. The CDR3 spells CASSYSGNGIQYF. The CDR3 DNA reads TGTGCCAGCAGTTACTCGGGGAATGGCATTCAGTACTTC.

The rearrangement links TRBV7-9 to TRBJ2-3; D not certain. CDR1 and CDR2 from the germline V gene are SEHNR and FQNEAQ (reference sequence). This CDR3 is 14 amino acids long. Deletions cut 0 bases from V and 2 bases from J, with 6 bases between. This CDR3 reads CASSLAGATDTQYF. CDR3 nucleotides: TGTGCCAGCAGCTTAGCAGGCGCCACAGATACGCAGTATTTT. Variable domain in full (rest from reference TRBV7-9 and TRBJ2-3): DTGVSQNPRHKITKRGQNVTFRCDPISEHNRLYWYRQTLGQGPEFLTYFQNEAQLEKSRLLSDRFSAERPKGSFSTLEIQRTEQGDSAMYLCASSLAGATDTQYFGPGTRLTVL.

The chain joins TRBV27 to TRBJ2-7; 8 bases line up with TRBD1. CDR1 is MNHEY, CDR2 SMNVEV, per germline (reference sequence). CDR3 size: 14 residues. V lost 6 bases and J lost 3; bases outside the gene matches: 7. The DNA for the CDR3 is TGTGCCAGCAGCCTCAGGGGGCCGGTCTACGAGCAGTACTTC. It codes for CASSLRGPVYEQYF.

CDR3 residues: CASSPMIGGPPAEQYF. CDR3 coding DNA: TGTGCCAGCAGTCCCATGATCGGAGGGCCCCCGGCCGAGCAGTACTTC. The chain carries TRBV28 and TRBJ2-7; possible D gene TRBD2, 6 bases. The CDR3 extends over 16 amino acids. V lost 5 bases and J lost 6, with 23 bases in between. Germline CDR1 and CDR2: MDHEN and SYDVKM.

The chain combines TRBV9 with TRBJ2-7; 10 bases map to TRBD1. The CDR3 extends over 14 amino acids. The germline gives CDR1 SGDLS, CDR2 YYNGEE. The V segment lost 4 bases and the J segment 2 bases; nucleotides outside the gene matches: 3. CDR3 residues: CASSSDRGTYEQYF. The CDR3 coding sequence is TGTGCCAGCAGCTCGGACAGGGGGACCTACGAGCAGTACTTC.

This chain joins TRBV10-1 and TRBJ2-4; TRBD2 aligns across 8 bases. This CDR3 has 14 amino acids. Germline trimming cut 10 bases from V and 8 bases from J; bases unmatched to any gene: 13. Germline assignment: CDR1 WNHNN and CDR2 SYGVQD (reference sequence). The DNA of the CDR3 is TGCGCCACCCCAAGCGGGAGTACCGTCGACATTCAGTACTTC. Protein: CATPSGSTVDIQYF.

This clone was seen a single time. This chain uses TRBV4-1 with TRBJ1-1, with TRBD1 as a possible D gene (5 bases). This CDR3 has 15 residues. V was pared by 3 bases and J by 3 bases, with 14 bases between. CDR1 and CDR2 from the germline V gene are MGHRA and YSYEKL. Here the CDR3 DNA reads TGCGCCAGCAGCCACGCCGGGGCTCGGGACACTGAAGCTTTCTTT. It is translated as CASSHAGARDTEAFF.

The chain recombines TRBV11-3 with TRBJ2-7, with unresolved D. Germline V gene data show CDR1 as SGHNT and CDR2 as YENEEA. With 1 base removed from V and 3 bases from J, the gap between germline ends came to 7 bases. This CDR3 region has 13 residues. This CDR3 is CASSLALFYEQYF. As DNA, the CDR3 is TGTGCCAGCAGCTTAGCCTTATTCTACGAGCAGTACTTC.

The rearrangement links TRBV30 to TRBJ1-4; 7 nucleotides line up with TRBD1. CDR1 GTSNPN and CDR2 SVGIG come from the germline V gene (reference sequence). CDR3 length equals 16 residues. After removal of 3 bases from V and 8 bases from J, the junction contained 15 bases not matched to a gene. DNA of the CDR3: TGTGCCTGGAGGAACCAAGGACAGGCGGTTTTGGAAAAACTGTTTTTT. The encoded protein is CAWRNQGQAVLEKLFF.

The chain combines TRBV12-2 with TRBJ1-5. TRBV12-2 is annotated as a pseudogene. This CDR3 is 11 amino acids long. This CDR3 is CASRNNQPQHF. As DNA, the CDR3 is TGTGCAAGTCGAAACAATCAGCCCCAGCATTTT.

The chain employs TRBV5-4 and TRBJ1-1, with a possible D match to TRBD1 (5 bases). V lost 2 bases to trimming and J lost 1 base, with 9 bases between them. This CDR3 comprises 14 residues. Looked up from germline, CDR1 is SGHNT and CDR2 is YYREEE (reference sequence). The CDR3 DNA is TGTGCCAGCAGCTTCCGGGGGGGGAACACTGAAGCTTTCTTT. It yields the protein CASSFRGGNTEAFF.

V usage is TRBV2 and J usage is TRBJ1-1, with TRBD1 matching 8 bases. The CDR3 covers 15 residues. CDR1 is SNHLY and CDR2 is FYNNEI in the germline V gene. V was clipped by 6 bases and J by 4 bases; unmatched bases: 10. Here the CDR3 DNA reads TGTGCCAGCAGGGACAGGGCCCCTTTGGGCACTGAAGCTTTCTTT. Protein sequence: CASRDRAPLGTEAFF.

The rearrangement links TRBV27 to TRBJ2-1; maybe TRBD1 (6 bases). CDR3 length equals 13 residues. Germline CDR1 reads MNHEY; CDR2 reads SMNVEV (reference sequence). The germline V and J ends were trimmed by 6 bases and 9 bases, with 15 bases remaining between them. CDR3 nucleotides: TGTGCCAGCAGGGCTTACAGGGATCTTGAGCAGTTCTTC. This gives the protein CASRAYRDLEQFF.

The J gene is TRBJ2-2, the V gene TRBV7-9; TRBD2 matches at 11 bases. CDR1 and CDR2 from the germline V gene are SEHNR and FQNEAQ (reference sequence). The CDR3 loop spans 16 amino acids. V was pared by 4 bases and J by 1 base, with 2 bases of the junction left unmatched. The CDR3: CASSSLAGENTGELFF. The CDR3 nucleotides are TGTGCCAGCAGCTCACTAGCGGGAGAGAACACCGGGGAGCTGTTTTTT.